This T cell receptor beta chain was identified during a study of blood T cell repertoires in COVID-19. Study summary: COVID-19 samples, acute and convalescent, were from the United States, Italy and Spain. T cells, B-cell-depleted T cells, or PBMCs provided the cDNA or gDNA that served as material.

The CDR3 runs 15 residues. Trimming pared 3 bases from V and 0 bases from J, leaving 9 bases between. CDR1 LGHDT and CDR2 YNNKEL come from the germline V gene (reference sequence). Authors' processing steps: Estimates of nucleated cell counts were drawn from the amplification of reference gene primers. Here immunoSEQ multiplex PCR was the method, and the copy in TCRdb shows in-frame clones only, minus some. Clone size and the V and J calls come from that table; the DNA yielded D and trimming. The table includes about 120,000 clones, under 80% detected once. The receptor was isolated from a man between 65 and 85 years old with acute or convalescent COVID-19. The sequencing input was peripheral blood. The V gene is TRBV3-1 (or the pseudogene TRBV3-2), the J gene TRBJ1-3; D is ambiguous. In DNA form, the CDR3 reads TGTGCCAGCAGCCAGGTGCAGAACTCTGGAAACACCATATATTTT. Translated, it gives CASSQVQNSGNTIYF.